Described below is a single TCR beta chain sequence and its context. No antigen is known for it. The record originates from a study of shared clonotypes between healthy human individuals. Generated by immunoSEQ multiplex PCR, the TCRdb table keeps only in-frame clones and is missing some. The sample gives under 1,100,000 clones, around 78% of which show up once; 0.5% to 0.65% is in the top ten. CDR3 length equals 16 residues. After removal of 8 bases from V and 7 bases from J, the junction contained 16 bases not matched to a gene. Germline CDR1 reads MDHEN; CDR2 reads SYDVKM. Points from the study as a whole: About 5% was the fraction of naive CD4 clonotypes found shared across several donors.

The source material was memory CD4+ T cells from PBMCs. Subset here: CD45RA-negative fraction. J is TRBJ1-5 and V is TRBV28, with TRBD1 matching over 8 bases. The clonotype was recovered from a man between 18 and 29 years old in good health. Some clones in this sample may be carry-over from other donors' samples. CDR3 amino acids: CASGTTGDPYQQPQHF. Written as DNA, the CDR3 is TGTGCCAGCGGTACGACAGGGGACCCCTATCAGCAGCCCCAGCATTTT.